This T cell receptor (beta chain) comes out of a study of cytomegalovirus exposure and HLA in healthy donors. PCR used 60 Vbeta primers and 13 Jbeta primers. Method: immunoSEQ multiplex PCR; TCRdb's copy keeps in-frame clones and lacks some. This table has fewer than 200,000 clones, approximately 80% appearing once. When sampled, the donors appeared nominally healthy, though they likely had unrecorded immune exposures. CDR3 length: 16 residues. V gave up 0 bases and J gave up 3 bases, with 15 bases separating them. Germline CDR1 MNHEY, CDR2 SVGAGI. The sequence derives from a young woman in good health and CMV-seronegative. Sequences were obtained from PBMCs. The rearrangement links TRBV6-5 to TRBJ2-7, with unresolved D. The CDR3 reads CASSYSILALNYEQYF. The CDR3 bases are TGTGCCAGCAGTTACTCTATTCTCGCACTGAACTACGAGCAGTACTTC.